Following are 30 T cell receptor beta chains from one sample sequenced in a study of immune characteristics of hereditary and idiopathic chronic pancreatitis. Sequencing was performed with immunoSEQ multiplex PCR; in TCRdb, only in-frame clones are kept and a portion is missing. The sample holds almost 9,500 clones, roughly 77% seen once. Chronic pancreatitis tissue was collected during total pancreatectomy with islet autotransplantation. Sequencing was done on a sample of pancreas tissue with idiopathic chronic pancreatitis. The source of these receptors is a human donor with chronic pancreatitis.

The genes are TRBV5-6 and TRBJ2-7; a possible D gene is TRBD2 (5 bases). Germline CDR1 is SGHDT and CDR2 is YYEEEE. The ends were cut back, 4 bases at V and 0 bases at J, with 8 bases in the middle. This CDR3 contains 13 residues. CDR3 amino acids: CASSATSSYEQYV. The CDR3 bases are TGTGCCAGCAGCGCTACTAGCTCCTACGAGCAGTACGTC.

The CDR3, as DNA: TGTGCCAGTAGTAGCCAGACAGGGGTGTATAATTCACCCCTCCACTTT. It specifies CASSSQTGVYNSPLHF. The rearrangement uses TRBV19 and TRBJ1-6, with 8 bases that match TRBD1. The V gene's germline CDR1 is LNHDA and CDR2 SQIVND (reference sequence). V lost 4 bases and J lost 4; bases outside the gene matches: 6. This CDR3 has 16 residues. Together with reference TRBV19 and TRBJ1-6, the CDR3 gives the full variable domain: DGGITQSPKYLFRKEGQNVTLSCEQNLNHDAMYWYRQDPGQGLRLIYYSQIVNDFQKGDIAEGYSVSREKKESFPLTVTSAQKNPTAFYLCASSSQTGVYNSPLHFGNGTRLTVT.

The chain joins TRBV7-2 to TRBJ2-5; perhaps TRBD2 as D (7 bases). Trimming removed 4 bases from V and 5 bases from J, with 17 bases in between. The CDR3 consists of 15 residues. The germline CDR1 and CDR2 sequences are SGHTA and FQGNSA. This CDR3 reads CASSYGGGAMETQYF. CDR3 nucleotides: TGTGCCAGCAGCTATGGAGGGGGGGCGATGGAGACCCAGTACTTC.

This chain connects TRBV18 to TRBJ1-2; D unclear. Trimming left V 2 bases short and J 0 bases short, with 13 bases between. The CDR3 runs 16 residues. Germline V gene data show CDR1 as KGHSH and CDR2 as LQKENI. In DNA, the CDR3 is TGTGCCAGCTCACCAACCGGCGGCGGTACTAACTATGGCTACACCTTC. Its protein is CASSPTGGGTNYGYTF.

This sequence joins TRBV24-1 and TRBJ2-5; D is tentatively TRBD1 or TRBD2 (5 bases each). Germline V gene data show CDR1 as KGHDR and CDR2 as SFDVKD. V lost 3 bases, J lost 2 bases, and 9 bases lay in between. The CDR3 consists of 14 residues. CDR3 coding DNA: TGTGCCACCAGTGATACGGGGCAGCAAGAGACCCAGTACTTC. It encodes CATSDTGQQETQYF.

The genes are TRBV6-5 and TRBJ1-4; no definite D call. Trimming took 6 bases from V and 7 from J, leaving 12 bases between them. CDR1 and CDR2 (germline): MNHEY, SVGAGI. CDR3 length: 13 residues. The CDR3 nucleotides read TGTGCCAGCAGGTCCGGCGAGGCTGAAAAACTGTTTTTT. Translated: CASRSGEAEKLFF.

The V gene is TRBV6-1, the J gene TRBJ1-5; 7 bases are shared with TRBD1. Trimming took 2 bases from V and 5 from J; bases not matched to a gene: 6. CDR3 size: 15 residues. Germline V gives CDR1 MNHNS, CDR2 SASEGT. This CDR3 is CASSELSGGYQPQHF. The CDR3 DNA is TGTGCCAGCAGTGAACTGTCAGGGGGATATCAGCCCCAGCATTTT.

The rearrangement uses TRBV7-9 and TRBJ2-1; D might be TRBD2 (6 bases). The CDR3 spans 16 residues. The germline gives CDR1 SEHNR, CDR2 FQNEAQ (reference sequence). V dropped 2 bases and J dropped 2 bases, with 13 bases sitting between them. The CDR3 loop reads CASSLTEVAAYNEQFF. CDR3 DNA: TGTGCCAGCAGCTTAACCGAGGTAGCGGCCTACAATGAGCAGTTCTTC.

This clone was recorded a few times. The gene calls are TRBV19 and TRBJ1-5; 12 bases line up with TRBD1. The CDR3 length is 16 residues. V shed 5 bases and J 5 bases; nucleotides not matched to a gene: 7. In germline, CDR1 is LNHDA, CDR2 SQIVND (reference sequence). CDR3 in amino acids: CASSPGDRGHYQPQHF. The CDR3, as DNA: TGTGCCAGTAGTCCCGGGGACAGGGGGCACTATCAGCCCCAGCATTTT. The full variable domain, completed using reference TRBV19 and TRBJ1-5, is DGGITQSPKYLFRKEGQNVTLSCEQNLNHDAMYWYRQDPGQGLRLIYYSQIVNDFQKGDIAEGYSVSREKKESFPLTVTSAQKNPTAFYLCASSPGDRGHYQPQHFGDGTRLSIL.

CDR3 region: CASSDTTASTDTQYF. CDR3 coding DNA: TGTGCCAGCAGTGATACGACAGCGAGCACAGATACGCAGTATTTT. This chain connects TRBV25-1 to TRBJ2-3; TRBD1 might be the D (5 bases). The CDR3 runs to 15 residues. Germline CDR1 MGHDK, CDR2 SYGVNS. The germline V and J ends were trimmed by 3 bases and 0 bases, with 10 bases remaining between them.

The chain recombines TRBV16 with TRBJ2-1; TRBD2 agrees at 8 bases. The CDR3 consists of 13 residues. Losses at the gene ends were 5 bases for V and 11 bases for J; bases not matched to a gene: 8. The V gene's germline CDR1 is KGHSY and CDR2 FQNENV. The CDR3 reads CASSLRGAGQQFF. DNA for the CDR3: TGTGCCAGCAGCTTGCGGGGGGCGGGACAGCAGTTCTTC.

This clone was observed a single time. The CDR3 coding sequence is TGTGCCAGCAGCCAGCAGGGAACCTACGAGCAGTACGTC. This gives the protein CASSQQGTYEQYV. The chain uses TRBV3-1 (or the pseudogene TRBV3-2) and TRBJ2-7, with D perhaps TRBD1 (5 bases). Per germline, CDR1 LGHDT and CDR2 YNNKEL (reference sequence). Trimming took off 3 bases at V and 2 bases at J, with 8 bases between the two ends. The length of the CDR3 is 13 residues.

The chain is built from TRBV4-2 and TRBJ1-1, with a possible D match to TRBD1 (6 bases). Trimming left V 8 bases short and J 1 base short, with 8 bases between. The CDR3 sequence is 12 residues long. The germline CDR1 and CDR2 sequences are LGHNA and YNFKEQ. In DNA form, the CDR3 reads TGTGCCAGCTCGGACAGGAACACTGAAGCTTTCTTT. This translates into CASSDRNTEAFF.

This clone was counted a single time. Compared with germline, one end of the junction differs, possibly owing to a read error. The chain is built from TRBV6-1 and TRBJ2-3; 8 bases fit TRBD2. Looked up from germline, CDR1 is MNHNS and CDR2 is SASEGT. The CDR3 totals 16 residues. CDR3 protein: CASREGAGERTDTQYF. CDR3 DNA: TGTGCCAGCAGGGAAGGAGCGGGGGAGCGCACAGATACGCAGTATTTT.

The chain couples TRBV5-1 to TRBJ2-5, with D uncertain. Germline V gene data show CDR1 as SGHRS and CDR2 as YFSETQ. Trimming removed 1 base at V and 1 base at J, with 8 bases between. The CDR3 is 14 residues long. The CDR3 DNA reads as TGCGCCAGCAGCTTGATGGGGTCCCAAGAGACCCAGTACTTC. Protein product: CASSLMGSQETQYF.

This clone has only one observation. The rearrangement uses TRBV5-1 and TRBJ2-5; 7 bases match TRBD1. Germline trimming cut 2 bases from V and 1 base from J; bases unmatched to any gene: 5. This CDR3 is 15 amino acids long. Germline V gene lookup returns CDR1 SGHRS and CDR2 YFSETQ. The CDR3 DNA reads as TGCGCCAGCAGCTTCGAAGGGGGCGCCCAAGAGACCCAGTACTTC. It specifies CASSFEGGAQETQYF. Together with reference TRBV5-1 and TRBJ2-5, the CDR3 gives the full variable domain: KAGVTQTPRYLIKTRGQQVTLSCSPISGHRSVSWYQQTPGQGLQFLFEYFSETQRNKGNFPGRFSGRQFSNSRSEMNVSTLELGDSALYLCASSFEGGAQETQYFGPGTRLLVL.

This chain joins TRBV12-5 and TRBJ2-7; no reliable D call. This CDR3 comprises 13 residues. Germline V CDR1 and CDR2: LGHNT, FRNRAP. Trimming cost V 1 base and J 10 bases, with 14 bases left between them. CDR3 in amino acids: CASGLEVVGLQYF. CDR3 DNA sequence: TGTGCTAGTGGTTTGGAGGTAGTTGGGCTACAGTACTTC.

The chain uses TRBV7-9 and TRBJ2-1, with D perhaps TRBD1 or TRBD2 (5 bases each). The CDR3 runs to 16 residues. Trimming pared 1 base from V and 6 bases from J, leaving 16 bases between. CDR1 is SEHNR, CDR2 FQNEAQ, per germline (reference sequence). CDR3 loop: CASSLELRDPLNEQFF. The CDR3, as DNA: TGTGCCAGCAGCTTAGAGTTGAGGGACCCTCTCAATGAGCAGTTCTTC.

The rearrangement links TRBV5-1 to TRBJ1-2; D uncertain. The germline V gene has CDR1 SGHRS and CDR2 YFSETQ. This CDR3 region has 16 residues. V gave up 1 base and J gave up 4 bases, with 17 bases separating them. CDR3 nucleotides: TGCGCCAGCAGCTTGACCCCGACATCTGCTACCTATGGCTACACCTTC. This gives the protein CASSLTPTSATYGYTF. Full variable domain (remainder filled in from reference TRBV5-1 and TRBJ1-2): KAGVTQTPRYLIKTRGQQVTLSCSPISGHRSVSWYQQTPGQGLQFLFEYFSETQRNKGNFPGRFSGRQFSNSRSEMNVSTLELGDSALYLCASSLTPTSATYGYTFGSGTRLTVV.

With respect to this clone: The identical CDR3 is also encoded by other nucleotide sequences in the sample. The J gene is TRBJ1-1, the V gene TRBV6-2 or TRBV6-3, with D possibly being TRBD1 (5 bases). In germline, CDR1 is MNHEY, CDR2 SVGEGT. The CDR3 has 14 amino acids. V was cut by 2 bases and J by 2 bases, with 9 bases left in between. CDR3 in DNA: TGTGCCAGCAGTTACGACAGACCAAACACTGAAGCTTTCTTT. Translation gives CASSYDRPNTEAFF.

This chain uses TRBV6-6 with TRBJ2-1, with 10 bases matching TRBD2. The CDR3 loop spans 14 amino acids. V shed 7 bases, J shed 7 bases, and the junction held 7 bases outside the gene matches. Germline V lookup: CDR1 MNHNY, CDR2 SVGAGI (reference sequence). CDR3 loop: CASNQAGGLNEQFF. In DNA form, the CDR3 reads TGTGCCAGCAACCAAGCGGGGGGGCTTAATGAGCAGTTCTTC.

The chain has TRBV19 and TRBJ2-1; 8 positions match TRBD1. V was pared by 4 bases and J by 3 bases, with 11 bases of the junction left unmatched. The CDR3 is 17 residues long. The germline V gene encodes CDR1 LNHDA and CDR2 SQIVND (reference sequence). The CDR3 region has the DNA TGTGCCAGTAGTACCGAGACAGGGGTAGCCCGCTACAATGAGCAGTTCTTC. Translated, it gives CASSTETGVARYNEQFF.

This rearrangement joins TRBV29-1 to TRBJ2-7; 11 bases match TRBD1. This CDR3 has 12 amino acids. J gave up 5 bases and V 6 bases, and 3 bases lay outside the gene matches. CDR1 is SQVTM, CDR2 ANQGSEA, per germline. Here the CDR3 reads CSVGTGGDEQYF. In DNA, the CDR3 is TGCAGCGTAGGGACAGGGGGGGACGAGCAGTACTTC.

The V call is TRBV19, the J call TRBJ1-6; possible D gene TRBD1, 5 bases. CDR3 size: 13 residues. V was pared by 5 bases and J by 7 bases, with 9 bases between. The V gene's germline CDR1 is LNHDA and CDR2 SQIVND (reference sequence). In DNA form, the CDR3 reads TGTGCCAGTAGTGTGGGGGGGAATTCACCCCTCCACTTT. It translates to CASSVGGNSPLHF. Complete variable domain (other parts from reference TRBV19 and TRBJ1-6): DGGITQSPKYLFRKEGQNVTLSCEQNLNHDAMYWYRQDPGQGLRLIYYSQIVNDFQKGDIAEGYSVSREKKESFPLTVTSAQKNPTAFYLCASSVGGNSPLHFGNGTRLTVT.

The rearrangement links TRBV24-1 to TRBJ2-2; weak D call: TRBD1 (6 bases). CDR3 size: 15 residues. Trimming left V 4 bases short and J 3 bases short, with 11 bases between. The germline V gene encodes CDR1 KGHDR and CDR2 SFDVKD. The CDR3 DNA sequence: TGTGCCACCAGTGAAGGGGGACAAGACACCGGGGAGCTGTTTTTT. The encoded protein is CATSEGGQDTGELFF.

The V call is TRBV7-9, the J call TRBJ2-7; TRBD2 is a possible D gene (7 bases). Between the trimmed V and J ends, which lost 5 bases and 6 bases, there was a span of 17 bases. Germline assignment: CDR1 SEHNR and CDR2 FQNEAQ (reference sequence). The CDR3 length is 14 residues. CDR3 amino acids: CASSPTRGAGEQYF. The CDR3 coding sequence is TGTGCCAGCAGCCCGACTCGGGGGGCAGGCGAGCAGTACTTC.

J is TRBJ1-6 and V is TRBV30; possible D gene TRBD1, 5 bases. Trimming stripped 2 bases from V and 2 bases from J, with 7 bases between. Germline V gene data show CDR1 as GTSNPN and CDR2 as SVGIG (reference sequence). This CDR3 spans 14 amino acids. CDR3 bases: TGTGCCTGGAGTCCAGGGACCTATAATTCACCCCTCCACTTT. This encodes CAWSPGTYNSPLHF.

This chain connects TRBV19 to TRBJ2-1, with 7 bases fitting TRBD2. Germline lookup yields CDR1 LNHDA and CDR2 SQIVND (reference sequence). The CDR3 contains 15 residues. V lost 6 bases, J lost 5 bases, and 10 bases stayed unmatched. CDR3 nucleotide sequence: TGTGCCAGTAGGGCCCCGGGACTATCACACAATGAGCAGTTCTTC. Residues: CASRAPGLSHNEQFF.

CDR3 nucleotides: TGTGCCAGCAGTTACTCAGGCCAGGGGCCTAATGAGCAGTTCTTC. It codes for CASSYSGQGPNEQFF. The chain uses TRBV6-5 and TRBJ2-1; TRBD1 might be the D (6 bases). There are 15 residues in the CDR3. The germline CDR1 and CDR2 sequences are MNHEY and SVGAGI. V lost 0 bases and J 7 bases, leaving 13 bases between the germline ends.

The J gene is TRBJ2-5, the V gene TRBV6-5; TRBD2 is a possible D gene (5 bases). Germline V lookup: CDR1 MNHEY, CDR2 SVGAGI. With 6 bases removed from V and 2 bases from J, the gap between germline ends came to 13 bases. The CDR3 is 14 residues long. CDR3 residues: CASRAGPKQETQYF. In DNA form, the CDR3 reads TGTGCCAGCAGGGCGGGTCCTAAACAAGAGACCCAGTACTTC.